A selection of T cell receptor beta chains follows, all from one sample in a study of blood T cells in healthy people across ages. One entry per CDR3 protein, called by TCRdb with MiXCR from the 5' RACE reads. The table includes roughly 800,000 distinct CDR3 sequences, 50% to 65% detected once. Material: blood. The receptors here all came from an older man in good health. Both conserved end residues are part of each CDR3. The order of the fields is clone size, J gene, V gene, D gene, CDR3 protein, CDR3 DNA. The D gene is left open where the match is weak. Clone size is not always given. Where it is, it says once, few, many or a class for expanded clones.

>.|TRBJ2-1|TRBV5-1|TRBD1
CASSSTGTGTHEQFF
TGCGCCAGCAGCTCAACCGGGACAGGGACCCATGAGCAGTTCTTC
>.|TRBJ2-1|TRBV10-2|TRBD2
CASSDLGLAGVGEQFF
TGCGCCAGCAGTGACCTGGGACTAGCGGGAGTTGGTGAGCAGTTCTTC
>few|TRBJ2-7|TRBV10-3|TRBD1
CATHPGGTGSDEQYF
TGTGCCACCCATCCCGGGGGGACAGGGAGTGACGAGCAGTACTTC
>.|TRBJ2-1|TRBV20-1|.
CSARVGWGENEQFF
TGCAGTGCTAGAGTGGGGTGGGGGGAAAATGAGCAGTTCTTC
>.|TRBJ2-5|TRBV5-5|.
CASSWQADQETQYF
TGTGCCAGCAGCTGGCAGGCGGACCAAGAGACCCAGTACTTC
>.|TRBJ2-3|TRBV28|TRBD2
CASGAGLASTDTQYF
TGTGCCAGCGGTGCTGGACTAGCCAGCACAGATACGCAGTATTTT
>.|TRBJ1-3|TRBV11-3|TRBD1
CASSLDGGRQGTFSGNTIYF
TGTGCCAGCAGCTTAGATGGCGGCCGACAGGGAACCTTCTCTGGAAACACCATATATTTT
>.|TRBJ2-3|TRBV4-3|.
CASSQEPPIGLTDTQYF
TGCGCCAGCAGCCAAGAACCGCCCATCGGATTAACAGATACGCAGTATTTT
>.|TRBJ2-3|TRBV12-3/TRBV12-4|.
CASSPRAEREYF
TGTGCCAGCAGCCCTAGAGCGGAGAGGGAGTATTTT
>.|TRBJ1-6|TRBV11-2|TRBD1
CASSLGRDSINSPLHF
TGTGCCAGCAGCTTAGGCCGGGACAGCATTAATTCACCCCTCCACTTT
>few|TRBJ2-1|TRBV12-3/TRBV12-4|.
CASSLSLRQSSYNEQFF
TGTGCCAGCAGTTTATCCCTTCGACAGAGCTCCTACAATGAGCAGTTCTTC
>.|TRBJ2-7|TRBV5-5|.
CASSPELLSGRSYEQYF
TGTGCCAGCAGCCCGGAACTACTTAGCGGCCGCTCATACGAGCAGTACTTC
>once|TRBJ2-7|TRBV10-3|.
CAISESPDGEQYF
TGTGCCATCAGTGAGTCCCCTGACGGCGAGCAGTACTTC
>.|TRBJ2-1|TRBV11-2|.
CASSSGPREQETQFF
TGTGCCAGCAGCTCGGGACCTAGGGAACAAGAGACCCAGTTCTTC